The T cell receptor (beta chain) described here comes from a study of blood T cell repertoires in COVID-19. Profiling relied on immunoSEQ multiplex PCR, and the TCRdb table lists in-frame clones only, not all of them. The table shows about 220,000 clones, with over 80% occurring only once. This CDR3 has 17 residues. J was trimmed by 5 bases and V by 1 base; bases with no gene match: 11. Germline-derived CDR1 and CDR2 are SGHRS and YFSETQ. J is TRBJ1-1 and V is TRBV5-1; TRBD1 aligns across 10 bases. The specimen was PBMCs or T cells enriched from blood (not recorded which). The source is a woman aged 40 to 55 who had recovered from COVID-19. For the CDR3, the DNA is TGCGCCAGCAGCTTGATAGTATTGGGACAGGGGACGACTGAAGCTTTCTTT. It translates to CASSLIVLGQGTTEAFF.